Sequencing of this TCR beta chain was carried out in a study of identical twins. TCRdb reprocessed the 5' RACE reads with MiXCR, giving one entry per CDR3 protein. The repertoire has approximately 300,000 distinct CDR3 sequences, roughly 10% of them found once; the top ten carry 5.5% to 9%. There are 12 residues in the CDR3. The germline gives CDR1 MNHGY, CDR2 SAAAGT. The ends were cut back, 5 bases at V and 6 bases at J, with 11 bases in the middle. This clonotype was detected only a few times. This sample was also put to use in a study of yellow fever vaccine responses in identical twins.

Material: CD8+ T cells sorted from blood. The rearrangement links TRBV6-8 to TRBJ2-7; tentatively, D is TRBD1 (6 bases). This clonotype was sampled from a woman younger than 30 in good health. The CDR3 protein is CASSETGTEQYF. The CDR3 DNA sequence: TGTGCCAGCAGTGAAACAGGGACCGAGCAGTACTTC.